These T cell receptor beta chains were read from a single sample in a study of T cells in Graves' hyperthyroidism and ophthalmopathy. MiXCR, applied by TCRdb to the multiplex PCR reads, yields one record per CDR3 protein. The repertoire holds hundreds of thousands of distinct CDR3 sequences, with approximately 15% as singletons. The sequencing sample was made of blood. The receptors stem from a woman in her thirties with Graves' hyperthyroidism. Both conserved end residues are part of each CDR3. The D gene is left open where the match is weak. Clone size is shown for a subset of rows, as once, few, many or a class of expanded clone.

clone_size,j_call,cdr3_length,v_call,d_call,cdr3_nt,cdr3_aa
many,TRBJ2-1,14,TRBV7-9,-,TGTGCCAGCAGCCCGAGGGCGCCTTGGGGAGAGCAGTTCTTC,CASSPRAPWGEQFF
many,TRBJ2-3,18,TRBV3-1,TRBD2,TGTGCCAGCAGCCAAGATCCAGGGGGAGCGGGAGGCCGAGATACGCAGTATTTT,CASSQDPGGAGGRDTQYF
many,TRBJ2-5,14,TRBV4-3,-,TGCGCCAGCAGCCCTGGACTCGGAGAAGAGACCCAGTACTTC,CASSPGLGEETQYF
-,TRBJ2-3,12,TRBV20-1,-,TGCAGTGCTAGAGCCAGGGCTGATACGCAGTATTTT,CSARARADTQYF
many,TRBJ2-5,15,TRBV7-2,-,TGTGCCAGCAGTTTCAATAGCAGGAGGCAAGAGACCCAGTACTTC,CASSFNSRRQETQYF
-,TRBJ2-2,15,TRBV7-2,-,TGTGCCAGCAGCAAAGGTTCGAGCAACACCGGGGAGCTGTTTTTT,CASSKGSSNTGELFF
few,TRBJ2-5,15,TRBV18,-,TGTGCCAGCTCACCACGGGACACCTGGGGGCAGACCCAGTACTTC,CASSPRDTWGQTQYF
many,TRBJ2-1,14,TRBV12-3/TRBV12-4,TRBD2,TGTGCCAGCAGTGGGACTAGCGGGAGAGGTGAGCAGTTCTTC,CASSGTSGRGEQFF
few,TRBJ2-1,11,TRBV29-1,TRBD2,TGCAGCGTTGTAGAGGGAGGGGAGCAGTTCTTC,CSVVEGGEQFF
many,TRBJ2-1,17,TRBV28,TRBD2,TGTGCCAGCAGTTTGGGACCGAGAACGGGAGGGCCAAATGAGCAGTTCTTC,CASSLGPRTGGPNEQFF
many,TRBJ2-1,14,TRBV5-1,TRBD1,TGCGCCAGCAGCATCGGACAGGCGAACAATGAGCAGTTCTTC,CASSIGQANNEQFF
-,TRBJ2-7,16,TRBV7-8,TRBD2,TGTGCCAGCAGCTTAGCGCTAACTAGCGGGAGCTACGAGCAGTACTTC,CASSLALTSGSYEQYF
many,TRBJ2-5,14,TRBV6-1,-,TGTGCCAGCAGCAGGGTTTTCGGCCAAGAGACCCAGTACTTC,CASSRVFGQETQYF
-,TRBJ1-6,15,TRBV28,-,TGTGCCAGCAGCCTGAGGCAGGGCATAAATTCACCCCTCCACTTT,CASSLRQGINSPLHF
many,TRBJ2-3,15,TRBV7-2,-,TGTGCCAGCAGCTTAGGGTCTAGGGGGGGAGATACGCAGTATTTT,CASSLGSRGGDTQYF
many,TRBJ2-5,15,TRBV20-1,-,TGCAGTGCTGCGGCTGATAGCGGTACAGGAGAGACCCAGTACTTC,CSAAADSGTGETQYF
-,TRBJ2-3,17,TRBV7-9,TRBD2,TGTGCCAGCAGCCTCTCCTTTACGGGACTAGCACGCGATACGCAGTATTTT,CASSLSFTGLARDTQYF
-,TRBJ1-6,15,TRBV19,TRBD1,TGTGCCAGTAGTATTCGGGACAGGATGAAATCACCCCTCCACTTT,CASSIRDRMKSPLHF
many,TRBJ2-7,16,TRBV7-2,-,TGTGCCAGCAGCTTCAGGGGCGCGGGTCTTGGGAGGGAGCAGTACTTC,CASSFRGAGLGREQYF
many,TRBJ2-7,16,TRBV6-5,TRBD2,TGTGCCAGCAGTTACTGGTTAGCGGGAGGTTCCTACGAGCAGTACTTC,CASSYWLAGGSYEQYF